This TCR beta chain was sequenced for a study of T cell responses to AZD1222 COVID-19 vaccine. Broader study findings: Epitopes outside B.1.351 and B.1.1.7 mutated regions reportedly drew nearly half of spike TCRs.

Assay: immunoSEQ multiplex PCR; the TCRdb copy retains only in-frame clones and omits some. The repertoire holds 80,000 to 95,000 clones, with 88% as singletons. Remarks on this clone: Its antigen is not identified.

Per germline, CDR1 MGHRA and CDR2 YSYEKL. CDR3 length equals 12 residues. V was trimmed by 2 bases and J by 9 bases, leaving 10 bases between them. The receptor's source is an adult in good health. This sequence joins TRBV4-1 and TRBJ1-1; TRBD1 is a possible D gene (5 bases). Sequenced material: peripheral blood, taken on day 0 of MenACWY control vaccination. CDR3 in DNA: TGCGCCAGCAGCCAACAGACAGCCCAAGCTTTCTTT. It yields the protein CASSQQTAQAFF.